This entry lists 21 T cell receptor beta chains sequenced from one sample in a study of PD-1 blockade in mismatch repair-deficient tumors. Here immunoSEQ multiplex PCR was the method, and the copy in TCRdb shows in-frame clones only, minus some. The sample contains around 39,000 clones, approximately 88% of which appear only once. The sample here was PBMCs, taken 38 weeks after starting pembrolizumab. The origin of the receptors is an adult with mismatch repair-deficient cancer.

The chain uses TRBV28 and TRBJ2-1, with TRBD1 identical over 9 bases. After removal of 6 bases from V and 2 bases from J, the junction contained 2 bases not matched to a gene. This CDR3 contains 14 residues. Germline V lookup: CDR1 MDHEN, CDR2 SYDVKM. The CDR3, as DNA: TGTGCCAGCAGGGGGACAGGGCCCTACAATGAGCAGTTCTTC. Protein sequence: CASRGTGPYNEQFF.

The chain uses TRBV30 and TRBJ2-2; maybe TRBD2 (6 bases). Deletions cut 0 bases from V and 4 bases from J, with 15 bases between. The CDR3 totals 16 residues. Per the germline V gene, CDR1 is GTSNPN and CDR2 is SVGIG (reference sequence). DNA for the CDR3: TGTGCCTGGAGTGTAACTTCGGCGGGGACCACCGGGGAGCTGTTTTTT. This codes for CAWSVTSAGTTGELFF.

This clone was seen a single time. This chain joins TRBV7-9 and TRBJ2-3; no clear D. Germline CDR1 is SEHNR and CDR2 is FQNEAQ (reference sequence). V was clipped by 1 base and J by 5 bases, with 4 bases between them. CDR3 length: 12 amino acids. The CDR3 nucleotides are TGTGCCAGCAGCTTAGGGCTAGATACGCAGTATTTT. It yields the protein CASSLGLDTQYF.

The chain uses TRBV15 and TRBJ2-4; 10 bases line up with TRBD1. The germline CDR1 and CDR2 sequences are LNHNV and YYDKDF (reference sequence). There are 17 residues in the CDR3. The trim removed 1 base at V and 0 bases at J, leaving 3 bases unmatched. CDR3 amino acids: CATSRAGQGRAKNIQYF. The CDR3 coding sequence is TGTGCCACCAGCAGAGCGGGACAGGGGCGAGCCAAAAACATTCAGTACTTC.

The rearrangement links TRBV6-1 to TRBJ2-1; 13 bases are shared with TRBD2. Germline V gene sequence: CDR1 MNHNS, CDR2 SASEGT. V shed 2 bases and J 2 bases; nucleotides not matched to a gene: 9. The CDR3 extends over 19 amino acids. CDR3 residues: CASSERRTSGRGAYNEQFF. The CDR3 DNA reads as TGTGCCAGCAGTGAAAGGCGGACTAGCGGGAGAGGAGCCTACAATGAGCAGTTCTTC.

This clone was seen only a few times. The chain uses TRBV5-1 and TRBJ2-7; 10 nucleotides align to TRBD2. V shed 4 bases and J 4 bases; nucleotides not matched to a gene: 8. Germline assignment: CDR1 SGHRS and CDR2 YFSETQ. The CDR3 is 15 residues long. The CDR3, as DNA: TGCGCCAGCAGCAGGGATACTAGCGGGACTTACGAGCAGTACTTC. Its protein product is CASSRDTSGTYEQYF.

This rearrangement joins TRBV29-1 to TRBJ2-1, with 13 bases aligning to TRBD2. Unmatched junction bases numbered 6, after V lost 3 bases and J lost 1 base. The germline gives CDR1 SQVTM, CDR2 ANQGSEA. The CDR3 runs to 17 residues. CDR3 nucleotides: TGCAGCGTTGATGGGACTAGCGGGACGAGATCCTACAATGAGCAGTTCTTC. Encoded protein: CSVDGTSGTRSYNEQFF.

V and J are TRBV28 and TRBJ1-2; 10 bases line up with TRBD1. The V and J ends lost 6 bases and 1 base, in that order; junction bases with no gene match: 14. The germline V gene encodes CDR1 MDHEN and CDR2 SYDVKM. There are 18 residues in the CDR3. In DNA, the CDR3 is TGTGCCAGCAGGCCCCGTGGGACAGGGGCTTTCTTTAACTATGGCTACACCTTC. This sequence encodes CASRPRGTGAFFNYGYTF.

This sequence joins TRBV2 and TRBJ2-7, with TRBD1 matching over 9 bases. CDR1 SNHLY and CDR2 FYNNEI come from the germline V gene. V was clipped by 6 bases and J by 2 bases; unmatched bases: 8. The CDR3 loop spans 15 amino acids. CDR3 protein: CASRVGTGWAYEQYF. In DNA form, the CDR3 reads TGTGCCAGCAGGGTGGGGACAGGGTGGGCCTACGAGCAGTACTTC.

The chain links TRBV5-4 to TRBJ1-1, with D maybe TRBD1 (6 bases). The V and J ends lost 3 bases and 4 bases respectively, with 13 bases between them. This CDR3 region has 14 residues. Germline lookup yields CDR1 SGHNT and CDR2 YYREEE (reference sequence). DNA for the CDR3: TGTGCCAGCAGCTGGGGCAGGGGAATCACTGAAGCTTTCTTT. It is translated as CASSWGRGITEAFF.

The rearrangement links TRBV7-2 to TRBJ2-6, with D unresolved. The CDR3 length is 15 residues. V lost 5 bases and J 0 bases, leaving 8 bases between the germline ends. Germline assignment: CDR1 SGHTA and CDR2 FQGNSA. This CDR3 is CASSQGGSGANVLTF. In DNA form, the CDR3 reads TGTGCCAGCAGCCAAGGCGGCTCTGGGGCCAACGTCCTGACTTTC.

The V call is TRBV6-5, the J call TRBJ2-3, with D unclear. The germline V gene encodes CDR1 MNHEY and CDR2 SVGAGI. Trimming took off 6 bases at V and 0 bases at J, with 13 bases between the two ends. The CDR3 runs to 15 residues. The chain's CDR3 is CASRSTFSSTDTQYF. The CDR3 DNA sequence: TGTGCCAGCAGGTCGACTTTCTCAAGCACAGATACGCAGTATTTT.

This clone occurred a few times. The J gene is TRBJ2-7, the V gene TRBV28; D call uncertain. The length of the CDR3 is 13 residues. Germline V gene sequence: CDR1 MDHEN, CDR2 SYDVKM. V lost 3 bases and J 1 base, leaving 7 bases between the germline ends. The CDR3: CASSFPNSYEQYF. The CDR3 nucleotides read TGTGCCAGCAGTTTCCCCAATTCCTACGAGCAGTACTTC. The complete variable domain, with remaining parts taken from reference TRBV28 and TRBJ2-7, reads DVKVTQSSRYLVKRTGEKVFLECVQDMDHENMFWYRQDPGLGLRLIYFSYDVKMKEKGDIPEGYSVSREKKERFSLILESASTNQTSMYLCASSFPNSYEQYFGPGTRLTVT.

The V call is TRBV5-1, the J call TRBJ2-1; TRBD2 agrees at 7 bases. Germline-derived CDR1 and CDR2 are SGHRS and YFSETQ. The ends lost 0 bases at V and 0 bases at J; junction bases unmatched: 6. The CDR3 totals 17 residues. In nucleotides, the CDR3 is TGCGCCAGCAGCTTGGTGGCTAGCGGATCCTCCTACAATGAGCAGTTCTTC. Amino acid sequence: CASSLVASGSSYNEQFF.

There are a few counts of this clone. The rearrangement links TRBV4-1 to TRBJ2-7; D is unresolved. Per the germline V gene, CDR1 is MGHRA and CDR2 is YSYEKL. V lost 0 bases to trimming and J lost 3 bases, with 6 bases between them. The CDR3 extends over 13 amino acids. The CDR3 reads CASSQDPFYEQYF. CDR3 DNA sequence: TGCGCCAGCAGCCAAGACCCGTTCTACGAGCAGTACTTC.

This chain connects TRBV18 to TRBJ2-4; 7 positions match TRBD1. CDR1 KGHSH and CDR2 LQKENI come from the germline V gene. The CDR3 length is 13 residues. V shed 5 bases and J 7 bases; nucleotides not matched to a gene: 5. The CDR3 nucleotides read TGTGCCAGCTCAGCAGGGGGATTGAACATTCAGTACTTC. Translation gives CASSAGGLNIQYF. The full variable domain, completed using reference TRBV18 and TRBJ2-4, is NAGVMQNPRHLVRRRGQEARLRCSPMKGHSHVYWYRQLPEEGLKFMVYLQKENIIDESGMPKERFSAEFPKEGPSILRIQQVVRGDSAAYFCASSAGGLNIQYFGAGTRLSVL.

The V gene is TRBV7-3, the J gene TRBJ2-2; 8 bases line up with TRBD2. The CDR3 sequence is 18 residues long. The germline V gene has CDR1 SGHTA and CDR2 FQGTGA. V shed 0 bases and J 2 bases; nucleotides not matched to a gene: 8. The CDR3: CASSLTPRSGRNTGELFF. The CDR3 nucleotides read TGTGCCAGCAGCTTAACCCCTCGGAGCGGGAGAAACACCGGGGAGCTGTTTTTT. Full variable domain (rest looked up from reference TRBV7-3 and TRBJ2-2): GAGVSQTPSNKVTEKGKYVELRCDPISGHTALYWYRQSLGQGPEFLIYFQGTGAADDSGLPNDRFFAVRPEGSVSTLKIQRTERGDSAVYLCASSLTPRSGRNTGELFFGEGSRLTVL.

This clone turned up a few times. The rearrangement uses TRBV30 and TRBJ1-1, with 10 bases lining up with TRBD1. V trimming: 5 bases; J trimming: 7 bases; junction bases outside the gene matches: 7. The CDR3 consists of 13 residues. Germline CDR1 GTSNPN, CDR2 SVGIG (reference sequence). DNA for the CDR3: TGTGCCTGGGTGCCTGACAGGGGGCTTGAAGCTTTCTTT. Translation gives CAWVPDRGLEAFF.

The V call is TRBV7-2, the J call TRBJ2-1, with D possibly being TRBD2 (5 bases). V was cut by 1 base and J by 12 bases, with 13 bases left in between. Germline CDR1 and CDR2: SGHTA and FQGNSA. The CDR3 covers 13 residues. CDR3 region: CASSLGTPYRQFF. The CDR3 nucleotides read TGTGCCAGCAGCTTAGGGACTCCTTACCGGCAGTTCTTC.

This rearrangement joins TRBV15 to TRBJ1-2; D remains ambiguous. Looked up from germline, CDR1 is LNHNV and CDR2 is YYDKDF (reference sequence). The CDR3 runs 11 residues. The CDR3 bases are TGTTCCGATCGGAGAGGTTACGGCTACACCTTC. It encodes CSDRRGYGYTF.

The chain has TRBV7-7 and TRBJ2-5, with D possibly matching TRBD1 (6 bases). V lost 4 bases and J 6 bases, leaving 18 bases between the germline ends. CDR3 size: 15 residues. In germline, CDR1 is SSHAT, CDR2 FNYEAQ (reference sequence). The CDR3 sequence is CASSSLSGVDKTQYF. The DNA of the CDR3 is TGTGCCAGCAGCTCGTTGTCAGGGGTGGATAAGACCCAGTACTTC.